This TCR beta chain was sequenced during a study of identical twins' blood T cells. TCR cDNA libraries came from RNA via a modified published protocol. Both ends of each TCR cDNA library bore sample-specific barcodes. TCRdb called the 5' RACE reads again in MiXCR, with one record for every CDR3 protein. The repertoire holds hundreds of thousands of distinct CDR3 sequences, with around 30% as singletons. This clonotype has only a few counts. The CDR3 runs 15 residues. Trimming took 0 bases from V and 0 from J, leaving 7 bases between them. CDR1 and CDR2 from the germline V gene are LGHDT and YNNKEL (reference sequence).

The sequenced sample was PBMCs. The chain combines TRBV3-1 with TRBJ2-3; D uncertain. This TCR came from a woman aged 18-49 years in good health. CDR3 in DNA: TGTGCCAGCAGCCAAGAGGGCCCAAGCACAGATACGCAGTATTTT. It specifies CASSQEGPSTDTQYF.